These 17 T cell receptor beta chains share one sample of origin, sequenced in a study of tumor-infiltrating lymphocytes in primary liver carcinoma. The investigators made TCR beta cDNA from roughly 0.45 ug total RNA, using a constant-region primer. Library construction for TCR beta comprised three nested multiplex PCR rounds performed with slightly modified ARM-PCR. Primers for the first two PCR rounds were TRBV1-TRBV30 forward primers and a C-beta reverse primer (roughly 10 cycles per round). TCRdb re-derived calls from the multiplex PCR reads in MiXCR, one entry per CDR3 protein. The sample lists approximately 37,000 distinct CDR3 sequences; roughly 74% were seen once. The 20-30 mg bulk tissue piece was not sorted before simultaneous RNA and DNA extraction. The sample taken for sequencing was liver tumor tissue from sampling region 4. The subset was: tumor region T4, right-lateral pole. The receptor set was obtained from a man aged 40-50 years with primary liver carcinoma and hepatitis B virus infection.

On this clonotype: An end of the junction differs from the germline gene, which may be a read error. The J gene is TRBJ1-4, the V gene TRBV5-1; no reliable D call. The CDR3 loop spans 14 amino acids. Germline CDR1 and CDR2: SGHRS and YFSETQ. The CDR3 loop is CASSSRQLDEILFF. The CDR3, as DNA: TGCGCCAGCAGCTCCCGACAACTCGATGAAATACTGTTTTTT.

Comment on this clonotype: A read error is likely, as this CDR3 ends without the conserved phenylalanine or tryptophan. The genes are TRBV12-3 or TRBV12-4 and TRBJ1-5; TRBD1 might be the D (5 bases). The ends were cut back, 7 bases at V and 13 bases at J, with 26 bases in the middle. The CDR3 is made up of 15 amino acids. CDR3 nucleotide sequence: TGTGCCAGCACGCGGGGCACCGCAATAAATCAGTCTCAGCATCTT. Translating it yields CASTRGTAINQSQHL.

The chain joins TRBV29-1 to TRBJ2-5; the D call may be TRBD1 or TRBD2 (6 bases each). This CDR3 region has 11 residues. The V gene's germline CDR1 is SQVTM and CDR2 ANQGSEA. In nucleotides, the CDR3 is TGCGGGGGAAATGTAGGGGGGATCCAGTACTTC. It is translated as CGGNVGGIQYF.

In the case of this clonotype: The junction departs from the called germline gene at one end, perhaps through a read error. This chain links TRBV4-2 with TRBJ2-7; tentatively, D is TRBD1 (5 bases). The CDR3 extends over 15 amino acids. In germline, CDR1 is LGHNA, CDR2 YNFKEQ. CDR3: CASSQDKGCGYEQYF. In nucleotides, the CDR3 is TGTGCCAGCAGTCAAGATAAGGGGTGCGGATACGAGCAGTACTTC.

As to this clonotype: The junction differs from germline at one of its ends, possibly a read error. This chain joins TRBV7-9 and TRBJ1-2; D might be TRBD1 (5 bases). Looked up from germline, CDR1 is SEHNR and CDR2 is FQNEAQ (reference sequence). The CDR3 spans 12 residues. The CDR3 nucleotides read TGTGCCACCAGCCCGCCTCAGGGTGGTTACACCTTC. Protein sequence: CATSPPQGGYTF. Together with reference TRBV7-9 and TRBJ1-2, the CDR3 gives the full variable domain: DTGVSQNPRHKITKRGQNVTFRCDPISEHNRLYWYRQTLGQGPEFLTYFQNEAQLEKSRLLSDRFSAERPKGSFSTLEIQRTEQGDSAMYLCATSPPQGGYTFGSGTRLTVV.

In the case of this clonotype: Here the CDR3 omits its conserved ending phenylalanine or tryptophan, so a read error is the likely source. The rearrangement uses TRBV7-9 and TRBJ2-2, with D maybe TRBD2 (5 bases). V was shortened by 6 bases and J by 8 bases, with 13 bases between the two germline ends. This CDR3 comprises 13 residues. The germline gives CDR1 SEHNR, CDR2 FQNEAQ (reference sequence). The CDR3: CASRISAGGELFL. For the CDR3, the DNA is TGTGCCAGCAGAATTAGCGCGGGTGGGGAGCTGTTTCTT.

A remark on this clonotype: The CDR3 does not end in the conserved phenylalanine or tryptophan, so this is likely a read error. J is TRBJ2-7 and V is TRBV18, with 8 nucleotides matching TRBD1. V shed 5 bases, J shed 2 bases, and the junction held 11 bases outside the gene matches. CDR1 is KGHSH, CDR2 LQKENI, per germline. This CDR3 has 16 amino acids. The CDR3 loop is CASSTGQDLRAYEQYL. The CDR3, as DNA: TGTGCCAGCTCAACGGGACAGGACTTGAGGGCCTACGAGCAGTACTTG.

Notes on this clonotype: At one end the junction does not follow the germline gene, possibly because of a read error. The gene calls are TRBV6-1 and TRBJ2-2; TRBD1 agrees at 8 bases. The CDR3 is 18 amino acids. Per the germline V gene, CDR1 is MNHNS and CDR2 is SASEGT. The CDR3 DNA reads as TGTACCAGCAGGGGACCGGGACAGGCTGATGCGAACACTGGGGAGCTGTTTTTT. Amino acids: CTSRGPGQADANTGELFF.

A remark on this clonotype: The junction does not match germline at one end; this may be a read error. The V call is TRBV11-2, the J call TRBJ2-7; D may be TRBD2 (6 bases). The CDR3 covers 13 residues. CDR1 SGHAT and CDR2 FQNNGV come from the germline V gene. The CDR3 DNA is TGTACCAGCAGCTTAAGTGAGCGGGTCCAGCTATACTTC. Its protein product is CTSSLSERVQLYF.

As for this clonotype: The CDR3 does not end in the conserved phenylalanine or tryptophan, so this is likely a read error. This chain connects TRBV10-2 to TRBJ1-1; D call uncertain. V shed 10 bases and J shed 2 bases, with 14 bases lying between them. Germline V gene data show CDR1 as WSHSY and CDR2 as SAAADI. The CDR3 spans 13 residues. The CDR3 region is CANSEVENTEAFS. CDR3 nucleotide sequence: TGCGCCAACAGCGAAGTAGAAAACACTGAAGCTTTCTCT.

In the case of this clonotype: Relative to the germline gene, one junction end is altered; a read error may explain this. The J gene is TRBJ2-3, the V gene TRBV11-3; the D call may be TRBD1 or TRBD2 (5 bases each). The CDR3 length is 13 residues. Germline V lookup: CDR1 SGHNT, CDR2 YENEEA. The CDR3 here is CASRLRGTDTQYF. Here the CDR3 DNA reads TGTGCCAGCAGATTGAGGGGCACAGATACGCAGTACTTT.

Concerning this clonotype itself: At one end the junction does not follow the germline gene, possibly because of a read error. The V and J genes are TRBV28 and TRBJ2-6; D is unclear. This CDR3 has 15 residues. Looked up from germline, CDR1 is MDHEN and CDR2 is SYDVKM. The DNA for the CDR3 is TGTGCCAGCAGTTTACTTGACTCTGCGGCCAACGTCCTGACTTTC. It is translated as CASSLLDSAANVLTF.

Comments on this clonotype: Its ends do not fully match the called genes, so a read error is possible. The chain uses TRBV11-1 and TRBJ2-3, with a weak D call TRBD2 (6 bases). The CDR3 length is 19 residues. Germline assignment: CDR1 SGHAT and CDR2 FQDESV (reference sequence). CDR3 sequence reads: CASGFGGGSVGARTGTQYF. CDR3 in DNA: TGTGCCAGCGGCTTTGGGGGAGGCTCTGTTGGAGCCCGCACAGGTACGCAGTATTTT.

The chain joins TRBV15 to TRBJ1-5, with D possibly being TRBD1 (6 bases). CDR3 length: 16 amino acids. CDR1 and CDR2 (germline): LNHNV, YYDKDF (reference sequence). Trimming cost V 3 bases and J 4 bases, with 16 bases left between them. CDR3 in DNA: TGTGCCACCAGCAGGGCCGGGACATGGTCGAATCAGCCCCAGCATTTT. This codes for CATSRAGTWSNQPQHF.

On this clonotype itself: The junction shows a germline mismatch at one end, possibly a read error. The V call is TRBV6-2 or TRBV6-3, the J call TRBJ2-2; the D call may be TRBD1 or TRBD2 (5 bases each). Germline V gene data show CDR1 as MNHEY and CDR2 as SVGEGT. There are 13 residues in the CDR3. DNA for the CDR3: TGTGCCAGCAGCCCCTTGGACAACGGGGAGCTGCTTTTT. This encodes CASSPLDNGELLF.

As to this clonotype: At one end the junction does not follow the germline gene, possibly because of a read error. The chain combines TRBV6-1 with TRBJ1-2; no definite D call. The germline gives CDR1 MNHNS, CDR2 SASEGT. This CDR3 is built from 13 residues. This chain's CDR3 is CASSEIPNYGYAF. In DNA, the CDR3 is TGTGCCAGCAGTGAAATTCCAAACTACGGCTACGCCTTC.

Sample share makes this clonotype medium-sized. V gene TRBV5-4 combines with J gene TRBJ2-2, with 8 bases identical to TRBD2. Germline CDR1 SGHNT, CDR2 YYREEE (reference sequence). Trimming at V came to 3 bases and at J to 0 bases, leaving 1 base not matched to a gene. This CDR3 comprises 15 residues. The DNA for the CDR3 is TGTGCCAGCAGCTCGACTAGCGCGAACACCGGGGAGCTGTTTTTT. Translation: CASSSTSANTGELFF.